Each of the 9 T cell receptor beta chains below was sequenced from the same sample in a study of cytomegalovirus exposure and HLA in healthy donors. Both 60 Vbeta primers and 13 Jbeta primers went into the PCR. Measured with immunoSEQ multiplex PCR; TCRdb has only the in-frame clones, and not every one. The sample contains around 120,000 clones, 83% of which appear only once. The specimen sequenced was PBMCs. These receptors were obtained from a girl between 2 and 10 years old in good health and CMV-seronegative.

The chain recombines TRBV28 with TRBJ2-1; 8 bases align to TRBD2. Unmatched junction bases numbered 10, after V lost 5 bases and J lost 1 base. Germline-derived CDR1 and CDR2 are MDHEN and SYDVKM. The CDR3 contains 17 residues. CDR3 DNA sequence: TGTGCCAGCAGTCCTCTAGCGGGTAGTGGGTCCTACAATGAGCAGTTCTTC. The encoded protein is CASSPLAGSGSYNEQFF.

The chain is built from TRBV30 and TRBJ1-5; D gene uncertain. V was clipped by 5 bases and J by 4 bases, with 18 bases between them. This CDR3 comprises 15 residues. From germline, CDR1 is GTSNPN and CDR2 SVGIG (reference sequence). CDR3 sequence reads: CAWAPWGGRNQPQHF. CDR3 nucleotides: TGTGCCTGGGCCCCATGGGGAGGTAGAAATCAGCCCCAGCATTTT.

The CDR3 nucleotides are TGTGCCAGCAGTCCAGGGACACCCCCCGGGACGCAGTATTTT. Its translation: CASSPGTPPGTQYF. The V call is TRBV6-5, the J call TRBJ2-3, with D tentatively TRBD1 (6 bases). Between the trimmed V and J ends, which lost 5 bases and 9 bases, there was a span of 18 bases. There are 14 residues in the CDR3. The germline V gene has CDR1 MNHEY and CDR2 SVGAGI.

The chain links TRBV27 to TRBJ2-3; 7 bases map to TRBD2. This CDR3 is 19 amino acids long. The germline V gene has CDR1 MNHEY and CDR2 SMNVEV (reference sequence). Germline trimming cut 6 bases from V and 2 bases from J; bases unmatched to any gene: 20. As DNA, the CDR3 is TGTGCCAGCAGCCGCCGACGGGACTCAAGCGGGACTGCCACAGATACGCAGTATTTT. It is translated as CASSRRRDSSGTATDTQYF.

This clone turned up a few times. V and J are TRBV7-8 and TRBJ2-5; TRBD1 matches 7 bases. CDR1 is SGHVS and CDR2 is FQNEAQ in the germline V gene. V dropped 1 base and J dropped 1; count of bases not matched to a gene: 3. The CDR3 runs to 15 residues. The CDR3 DNA reads TGTGCCAGCAGCTTAGGGACAGGACCCCAAGAGACCCAGTACTTC. Its protein product is CASSLGTGPQETQYF.

The genes are TRBV29-1 and TRBJ2-2, with TRBD2 as a possible D gene (6 bases). V was trimmed by 4 bases and J by 4 bases, leaving 13 bases between them. Germline loops: CDR1 SQVTM, CDR2 ANQGSEA. The CDR3 consists of 14 residues. The CDR3 nucleotides are TGCAGCGTTGCTCTAGCGTGGAGCACCGGGGAGCTGTTTTTT. This codes for CSVALAWSTGELFF.

Here the CDR3 DNA reads TGTGCCAGCAGCGACGTGGACAACTACCCCAGGGAGACCCAGTACTTC. This translates into CASSDVDNYPRETQYF. The chain couples TRBV9 to TRBJ2-5; D possibly corresponds to TRBD1 (5 bases). Trimming removed 3 bases at V and 5 bases at J, with 20 bases between. The CDR3 is made up of 16 amino acids. Germline-derived CDR1 and CDR2 are SGDLS and YYNGEE.

This chain links TRBV14 with TRBJ2-3; the match to TRBD2 covers 14 bases. The CDR3 covers 15 residues. Germline V CDR1 and CDR2: SGHDN, FVKESK. V trimming: 6 bases; J trimming: 5 bases; junction bases outside the gene matches: 4. CDR3 loop: CASSRLAGGVDTQYF. The CDR3 bases are TGTGCCAGCAGTCGACTAGCGGGAGGGGTAGATACGCAGTATTTT.

This clone was detected only once. The chain uses TRBV5-4 and TRBJ2-7; 7 positions match TRBD1. Per the germline V gene, CDR1 is SGHNT and CDR2 is YYREEE (reference sequence). Germline trimming cut 4 bases from V and 1 base from J; bases unmatched to any gene: 8. The CDR3 is made up of 15 amino acids. This CDR3 reads CASSATGSGSYEQYF. The CDR3 nucleotides read TGTGCCAGCAGCGCGACAGGGAGTGGGTCCTACGAGCAGTACTTC.